One and the same sample provided the 10 T cell receptor beta chains below, sequenced in a study of glioma-infiltrating T cells after dendritic cell vaccination. Noted time point: after dendritic cell vaccination, including at tumor progression/relapse. Profiled with immunoSEQ multiplex PCR; TCRdb holds only in-frame clones, not every one. The table has 70,000 to 95,000 clones, 87% seen once. The starting material was blood, obtained after dendritic cell vaccination. These receptors all come from a human donor with glioblastoma.

The chain combines TRBV5-1 with TRBJ2-5, with D maybe TRBD1 (6 bases). The tail of the sequence fits TRBJ2-7 better, so the J call may be wrong. Germline V CDR1 and CDR2: SGHRS, YFSETQ. This CDR3 is 14 amino acids long. Written as DNA, the CDR3 is TGCGCCAGCAGCTTGCAGGCAGGGGTGCACGAGCAGTACTTC. Its protein is CASSLQAGVHEQYF.

The chain is built from TRBV18 and TRBJ2-2, with TRBD1 as a possible D gene (7 bases). From germline, CDR1 is KGHSH and CDR2 LQKENI. Trimming shortened V by 0 bases and J by 5 bases, and 13 bases separated the two germline ends. The CDR3 contains 16 residues. The CDR3 protein is CASSPPAGGGTGELFF. CDR3 in DNA: TGTGCCAGCTCACCACCGGCAGGGGGAGGTACCGGGGAGCTGTTTTTT. The whole variable domain, filled in from reference TRBV18 and TRBJ2-2, reads NAGVMQNPRHLVRRRGQEARLRCSPMKGHSHVYWYRQLPEEGLKFMVYLQKENIIDESGMPKERFSAEFPKEGPSILRIQQVVRGDSAAYFCASSPPAGGGTGELFFGEGSRLTVL.

The V gene is TRBV2, the J gene TRBJ2-1; TRBD2 is a possible D gene (6 bases). Trimming left V 7 bases short and J 7 bases short, with 26 bases between. Germline V gene sequence: CDR1 SNHLY, CDR2 FYNNEI. The CDR3 runs to 17 residues. This CDR3 is CASTGVATPRPSNEQFF. The CDR3 coding sequence is TGTGCCAGCACGGGGGTAGCTACCCCAAGACCCAGTAATGAGCAGTTCTTC.

The rearrangement uses TRBV2 and TRBJ1-3; D unresolved. Germline CDR1 and CDR2: SNHLY and FYNNEI. V dropped 4 bases and J dropped 2 bases, with 6 bases sitting between them. This CDR3 has 13 residues. In DNA, the CDR3 is TGTGCCAGCAGTGGGGGAGCTGGAAACACCATATATTTT. Its protein is CASSGGAGNTIYF.

The chain combines TRBV28 with TRBJ2-7, with TRBD1 identical over 7 bases. V was clipped by 6 bases and J by 0 bases; unmatched bases: 8. The CDR3 has 15 residues. Looked up from germline, CDR1 is MDHEN and CDR2 is SYDVKM. DNA for the CDR3: TGTGCCAGCAGCCCCGCCGGGACAGCCTCCTACGAGCAGTACTTC. Amino acids: CASSPAGTASYEQYF. Looking up the rest from reference TRBV28 and TRBJ2-7 gives the full variable domain: DVKVTQSSRYLVKRTGEKVFLECVQDMDHENMFWYRQDPGLGLRLIYFSYDVKMKEKGDIPEGYSVSREKKERFSLILESASTNQTSMYLCASSPAGTASYEQYFGPGTRLTVT.

The V call is TRBV7-9, the J call TRBJ1-1; 11 bases align to TRBD1. V was clipped by 2 bases and J by 7 bases; unmatched bases: 3. The length of the CDR3 is 14 residues. Germline assignment: CDR1 SEHNR and CDR2 FQNEAQ (reference sequence). The CDR3, as DNA: TGTGCCAGCAGCTTACGGGACAGGGGGGGTGAAGCTTTCTTT. The encoded protein is CASSLRDRGGEAFF. The full variable domain, its missing parts supplied by reference TRBV7-9 and TRBJ1-1, is DTGVSQNPRHKITKRGQNVTFRCDPISEHNRLYWYRQTLGQGPEFLTYFQNEAQLEKSRLLSDRFSAERPKGSFSTLEIQRTEQGDSAMYLCASSLRDRGGEAFFGQGTRLTVV.

The rearrangement links TRBV10-3 to TRBJ1-2, with 10 bases that match TRBD1. The CDR3 runs to 17 residues. Per the germline V gene, CDR1 is ENHRY and CDR2 is SYGVKD. With 0 bases clipped from V and 1 base from J, the junction kept 5 bases outside the gene matches. CDR3 amino acids: CAISESMGQGRNYGYTF. The DNA of the CDR3 is TGTGCCATCAGTGAGTCGATGGGACAGGGGCGTAACTATGGCTACACCTTC.

The chain uses TRBV2 and TRBJ1-1, with D possibly TRBD1 on 6 matching bases. Deletions cut 9 bases from V and 2 bases from J, with 13 bases between. The CDR3 extends over 13 amino acids. Germline V gene lookup returns CDR1 SNHLY and CDR2 FYNNEI. As DNA, the CDR3 is TGTGCCAGTTACCGGGACACAAACACTGAAGCTTTCTTT. It specifies CASYRDTNTEAFF.

This clone has more than one count but fewer than ten. The gene calls are TRBV2 and TRBJ2-5, with D hard to call. The germline V gene has CDR1 SNHLY and CDR2 FYNNEI. The CDR3 contains 14 residues. V was shortened by 2 bases and J by 1 base, with 8 bases between the two germline ends. CDR3 DNA sequence: TGTGCCAGCAGTGAACGCGGCTTCCAAGAGACCCAGTACTTC. Amino acid sequence: CASSERGFQETQYF.

V and J are TRBV30 and TRBJ2-2; TRBD2 is a possible D gene (5 bases). The germline V gene encodes CDR1 GTSNPN and CDR2 SVGIG (reference sequence). V dropped 3 bases and J dropped 7 bases, with 12 bases sitting between them. This CDR3 is built from 13 residues. CDR3 in amino acids: CAWRLGYNGELFF. In DNA form, the CDR3 reads TGTGCCTGGAGACTAGGATATAACGGGGAGCTGTTTTTT.